The source of this TCR beta chain is a study of blood T cells in healthy people across ages. Note on this clonotype: Its cognate antigen is unknown.

General study points: Expanded clonotype changes were possibly confounded by unknown donor CMV status. TCR beta diversity, measured per million T cells, fell in a roughly linear way with age.

V was pared by 6 bases and J by 7 bases, with 8 bases of the junction left unmatched. Germline V gene sequence: CDR1 KGHSH, CDR2 LQKENI. The CDR3 totals 14 residues. It was with a sample-barcoded 5' primer and a J-beta primer mix that a second PCR of about 7 to 12 cycles was run. Each sample provided no less than 3 million CDR3-containing paired-end reads. TCRdb fed the 5' RACE reads into MiXCR, producing one record per CDR3 protein. There are over 600,000 distinct CDR3 sequences in the sample; about 56% occur only once, and 20% to 30% lies in the top ten. Material for sequencing was blood. The J gene is TRBJ1-4, the V gene TRBV18; 7 bases align to TRBD1. The TCR comes from a man aged 35-49 years in good health. Here the CDR3 DNA reads TGTGCCAGCTCCCCGACAGGGAATCGTGAAAAACTGTTTTTT. It codes for CASSPTGNREKLFF.